The clone carrying this T cell receptor (beta chain) appeared many times. Its cognate antigen is unknown. This specimen comes from a study of Graves' ophthalmopathy and Graves' hyperthyroidism. Those donors who had ophthalmopathy presented with moderate-to-severe activity, a CAS of ≥3, a NOSPECS of ≥4 and a duration under 3 months. Serum thyroxine and TRAb, along with clinical symptoms, thyroid ultrasound and orbital computed tomography, were what diagnosis relied on. As the template, RNA transcripts were used to amplify TCR beta CDR3 regions. The first-round RT-PCR employed HTBI primers together with the Qiagen OneStep RT-PCR kit. A multiplex PCR was then performed as the second round. TCRdb re-called the multiplex PCR reads through MiXCR, storing one row per CDR3 protein. The sample carries roughly 500,000 distinct CDR3 sequences, around 15% recorded once. Study-wide points: A majority of expanded thyroid clonotypes exceeding 0.001 frequency were likewise present in blood. Discriminating ophthalmopathy from stable hyperthyroidism, a 13-signature model attained a sensitivity of around 87% and a specificity of around 77%.

Between the trimmed V and J ends, which lost 0 bases and 4 bases, there was a span of 7 bases. The CDR3 has 13 amino acids. CDR1 SGHTA and CDR2 FQGNSA come from the germline V gene. Sequencing was carried out using blood. The chain is built from TRBV7-2 and TRBJ2-7; a possible D gene is TRBD2 (5 bases). This clonotype was sampled from a woman younger than 45 with Graves' ophthalmopathy. Here the CDR3 DNA reads TGTGCCAGCAGCTTAGCCGGACTGTACGAGCAGTACTTC. It encodes CASSLAGLYEQYF.